This T cell receptor (beta chain) was found in a study of shared clonotypes between healthy human individuals. General study points: Generally, naive subsets (rather than memory subsets) showed larger estimated richness.

CDR1 and CDR2 from the germline V gene are MGHRA and YSYEKL. The length of the CDR3 is 15 residues. V was cut by 0 bases and J by 4 bases, with 10 bases left in between. For this clone: Its antigen is not identified.

Profiling relied on immunoSEQ multiplex PCR, and the TCRdb table lists in-frame clones only, not all of them. The table includes over 850,000 clones, about four fifths detected once. The sample taken for sequencing was memory CD4+ T cells from PBMCs. As to subset: CD45RA-negative fraction. The origin of this receptor is a man aged 18 to 29 in good health. Some clones in this sample may be carry-over from other donors' samples. The gene calls are TRBV4-1 and TRBJ1-3; D unclear. The CDR3 DNA is TGCGCCAGCAGCCAAGATCGGGCCGACGGAAACACCATATATTTT. This gives the protein CASSQDRADGNTIYF.